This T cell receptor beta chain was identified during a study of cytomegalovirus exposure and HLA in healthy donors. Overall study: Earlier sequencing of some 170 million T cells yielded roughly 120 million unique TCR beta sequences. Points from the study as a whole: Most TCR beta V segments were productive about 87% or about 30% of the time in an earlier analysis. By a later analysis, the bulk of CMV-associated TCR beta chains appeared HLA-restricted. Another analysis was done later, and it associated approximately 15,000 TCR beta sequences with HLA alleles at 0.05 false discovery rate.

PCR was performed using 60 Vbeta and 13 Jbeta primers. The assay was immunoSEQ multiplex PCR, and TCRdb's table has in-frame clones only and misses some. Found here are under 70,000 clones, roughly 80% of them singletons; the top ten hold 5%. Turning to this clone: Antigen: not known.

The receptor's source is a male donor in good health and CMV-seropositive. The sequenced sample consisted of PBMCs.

The CDR3 loop reads CASGTGGGEQYF. CDR3 coding DNA: TGTGCCAGCGGGACAGGGGGCGGCGAGCAGTACTTC. This sequence joins TRBV7-9 and TRBJ2-7, with 12 bases that match TRBD1. V shed 8 bases and J 6 bases; nucleotides not matched to a gene: 2. From germline, CDR1 is SEHNR and CDR2 FQNEAQ (reference sequence). There are 12 residues in the CDR3.